The clone carrying this T cell receptor beta chain was counted ten times or more. What it binds is not known. All unsorted peripheral T cells were captured because whole blood was used without fractionation. cDNA was made from 400 to 500 ng RNA using alpha and beta constant primers. Alpha and beta chain libraries were made separately by chain-specific third strand synthesis with multiplexing indices. A 5' RACE adapter with a random hexamer and the SP2 primer site was joined to cDNA. TCRdb itself ran the 5' RACE reads through MiXCR, one entry per CDR3 protein. Of roughly 13,000 distinct CDR3 sequences detected, roughly 11% appear once; the ten largest clones hold roughly 6%. This record belongs to a study of HIV-infected patients and healthy controls. Notes on the study in general: HIV-infected patients shared fewer CDR3 sequences between individuals than healthy controls.

The CDR3 loop spans 15 amino acids. Germline V gives CDR1 LGHDT, CDR2 YNNKEL (reference sequence). Trimming left V 8 bases short and J 0 bases short, with 14 bases between. The rearrangement links TRBV3-1 to TRBJ1-3; D is uncertain. Sequencing was performed on blood. The TCR sequence derives from an adult in good health. The CDR3 sequence is CASYRALNSGNTIYF. The CDR3 DNA reads TGTGCCAGCTACCGGGCTTTAAACTCTGGAAACACCATATATTTT.